This TCR beta chain was sequenced for a study of technical replicates of blood from a handful of donors. V shed 5 bases and J shed 0 bases, with 13 bases lying between them. The CDR3 has 15 amino acids. CDR1 and CDR2 from the germline V gene are SGHAT and FQNNGV. Using immunoSEQ multiplex PCR, the repertoire was profiled, and TCRdb retains in-frame clones only, with some absent. The sample carries about 94,000 clones, almost 97% recorded once. This chain joins TRBV11-2 and TRBJ2-5; D possibly corresponds to TRBD2 (6 bases). The TCR was taken from a human donor in good health. Specimen: T cells isolated from PBMCs. The CDR3 is CASSPSWGDQETQYF. As DNA, the CDR3 is TGTGCCAGCAGCCCTAGCTGGGGGGACCAAGAGACCCAGTACTTC. The full variable domain, rest sourced from reference TRBV11-2 and TRBJ2-5, is EAGVAQSPRYKIIEKRQSVAFWCNPISGHATLYWYQQILGQGPKLLIQFQNNGVVDDSQLPKDRFSAERLKGVDSTLKIQPAKLEDSAVYLCASSPSWGDQETQYFGPGTRLLVL.